This TCR beta chain was identified during a study of blood T cell repertoires in COVID-19. Clones were sequenced by immunoSEQ multiplex PCR, and TCRdb holds only the in-frame ones, with some missing. This sample has roughly 230,000 clones, with 65% to 85% found just once. The specimen was peripheral blood. This clonotype originated in a man between 45 and 60 years old with active or convalescent COVID-19.

This CDR3 is CAWSQGLNYGYTF. As DNA, the CDR3 is TGTGCCTGGAGTCAGGGACTTAACTATGGCTACACCTTC. The rearrangement uses TRBV30 and TRBJ1-2; perhaps TRBD1 as D (5 bases). V lost 2 bases and J lost 1, with 8 bases in between. The CDR3 extends over 13 amino acids. Germline assignment: CDR1 GTSNPN and CDR2 SVGIG (reference sequence).